The clone carrying this TCR beta chain was observed once. The data are from a study of OX40 agonist ivuxolimab in advanced cancers. The CDR3 loop spans 12 amino acids. Per the germline V gene, CDR1 is SGHNT and CDR2 is YENEEA. V was trimmed by 5 bases and J by 7 bases, leaving 9 bases between them. TCRdb keeps only in-frame clones here, not all; method: immunoSEQ multiplex PCR. Of over 60,000 clones in the sample, over 75% were seen once. The TCR comes from an adult with an advanced solid tumor such as melanoma, head and neck, liver or kidney cancer. The source was CD4+ or CD8+ T cells sorted from blood, collected in a trial of the OX40 agonist ivuxolimab. The chain couples TRBV11-3 to TRBJ2-1; D might be TRBD1 or TRBD2, each matching 5 bases. The DNA for the CDR3 is TGTGCCAGCAGCGTAGGGGAGAATGAGCAGTTCTTC. It specifies CASSVGENEQFF.